This TCR beta chain was found in a study of T cell responses to AZD1222 COVID-19 vaccine. General study points: Within unmutated variant regions lay the reported targets of nearly half of spike-specific TCRs.

TCRdb's copy holds only in-frame clones and misses some; the assay was immunoSEQ multiplex PCR. This table holds about 150,000 clones, approximately 91% found once. Germline V CDR1 and CDR2: SGHNT, YENEEA. V lost 1 base, J lost 6 bases, and 20 bases lay in between. This CDR3 spans 17 amino acids. The count of this clone is one. The antigen is undetermined. This chain joins TRBV11-3 and TRBJ2-3, with D perhaps TRBD2 (5 bases). The sample in question was peripheral blood, obtained 28 days after the second AZD1222 dose. This TCR was recovered from an adult who received the AZD1222 COVID-19 vaccine. This CDR3 reads CASSLGRVGVVLDTQYF. The CDR3 DNA follows: TGTGCCAGCAGCTTAGGGCGCGTGGGAGTTGTCTTGGATACGCAGTATTTT.